Below are 8 T cell receptor beta chains sequenced from a single sample in a study of blood T cells in healthy people across ages. Next came a second PCR, run for about 6 to 12 cycles, which used a sample-barcoded 5' primer along with a J-beta primer mix. TCRdb redid the calling of the 5' RACE reads with MiXCR, one entry per CDR3 protein. The sample gives some 710,000 distinct CDR3 sequences, about 46% of which show up once; 15% to 20% is in the top ten. Material: blood. These receptors were collected from an elderly man in good health.

This clonotype was recorded many times. V and J are TRBV5-1 and TRBJ2-4; weak D call: TRBD1 (7 bases). The CDR3 totals 15 residues. V shed 4 bases and J shed 8 bases, with 19 bases lying between them. Germline CDR1 reads SGHRS; CDR2 reads YFSETQ. The chain's CDR3 is CASSLQISRGDIQYF. The CDR3 nucleotides are TGCGCCAGCAGCCTCCAAATCTCCAGGGGGGACATTCAGTACTTC.

The chain joins TRBV9 to TRBJ1-2; D gene ambiguous. The CDR3 is made up of 16 amino acids. With 0 bases removed from V and 6 bases from J, the gap between germline ends came to 18 bases. The germline CDR1 and CDR2 sequences are SGDLS and YYNGEE. The CDR3 sequence: CASSVAGVPPANGYTF. In nucleotides, the CDR3 is TGTGCCAGCAGCGTAGCCGGAGTCCCTCCGGCAAATGGCTACACCTTC.

This clonotype came up once. The chain's CDR3 is CASSSSSGRGTQYF. The CDR3 DNA is TGTGCCAGCAGCTCCTCTAGCGGGAGGGGAACGCAGTATTTT. The chain is built from TRBV7-9 and TRBJ2-3, with TRBD2 identical over 12 bases. J lost 9 bases, V lost 4 bases, and 5 bases had no gene match. The germline CDR1 and CDR2 sequences are SEHNR and FQNEAQ (reference sequence). The CDR3 runs 14 residues.

This clonotype was found a few times. The chain is built from TRBV6-1 and TRBJ2-1; D tentatively reads TRBD1 or TRBD2 (6 bases each). V lost 7 bases to trimming and J lost 3 bases, with 19 bases between them. Per germline, CDR1 MNHNS and CDR2 SASEGT. The CDR3 is 16 amino acids. DNA of the CDR3: TGTGCCAGCACTACCAAGAGGGGGGCAGACTACAATGAGCAGTTCTTC. Translation: CASTTKRGADYNEQFF.

The genes are TRBV5-6 and TRBJ2-3; 7 bases are shared with TRBD2. Germline V gene lookup returns CDR1 SGHDT and CDR2 YYEEEE. CDR3 size: 16 residues. Trimming removed 0 bases from V and 3 bases from J; junction bases left unmatched: 7. CDR3 sequence: CASSLVGGSVTDTQYF. The CDR3 nucleotides are TGTGCCAGCAGCTTGGTCGGCGGGAGTGTTACAGATACGCAGTATTTT. The entire variable domain, with the rest obtained from reference TRBV5-6 and TRBJ2-3, is as follows: DAGVTQSPTHLIKTRGQQVTLRCSPKSGHDTVSWYQQALGQGPQFIFQYYEEEERQRGNFPDRFSGHQFPNYSSELNVNALLLGDSALYLCASSLVGGSVTDTQYFGPGTRLTVL.

The rearrangement links TRBV4-1 to TRBJ2-3; D unclear. This CDR3 region has 16 residues. Per germline, CDR1 MGHRA and CDR2 YSYEKL. The germline V and J ends were trimmed by 0 bases and 0 bases, with 10 bases remaining between them. The CDR3 loop reads CASSQEIAPSTDTQYF. CDR3 sequence (DNA): TGCGCCAGCAGCCAAGAGATAGCCCCAAGCACAGATACGCAGTATTTT.

Here the CDR3 reads CASSSHRFSGYEQYF. DNA of the CDR3: TGTGCCAGCAGCTCTCACAGGTTTTCGGGCTACGAGCAGTACTTC. V gene TRBV7-8 combines with J gene TRBJ2-7; tentative D call: TRBD1 (5 bases). The length of the CDR3 is 15 residues. Between the trimmed V and J ends, which lost 4 bases and 3 bases, there was a span of 16 bases. Germline loops: CDR1 SGHVS, CDR2 FQNEAQ.

The chain employs TRBV20-1 and TRBJ2-1; TRBD1 might be the D (7 bases). CDR1 and CDR2 (germline): DFQATT, SNEGSKA (reference sequence). This CDR3 is built from 16 residues. V lost 0 bases and J 0 bases, leaving 12 bases between the germline ends. CDR3 bases: TGCAGTGCTAGAGATTGGGGGGACAGCTCCTACAATGAGCAGTTCTTC. Its protein product is CSARDWGDSSYNEQFF.